The clone carrying this T cell receptor beta chain has at least ten counts. This sample was taken from a study of T cell repertoires in cytomegalovirus infection. Study-wide context: Public TCR beta signatures were indicative of both CMV infection and a matching HLA type.

TCRdb analysed the reads with MiXCR anew, one entry per CDR3 protein. Found here are some 400,000 distinct CDR3 sequences, 15% to 20% of them singletons; the top ten hold approximately 10%. V lost 3 bases, J lost 5 bases, and 20 bases lay in between. The V gene's germline CDR1 is SGHTA and CDR2 FQGNSA. The CDR3 consists of 16 residues. This receptor was identified in a human donor in good health (CMV status not recorded). Some clones in this sample may be carry-over from other donors' samples. The genes are TRBV7-2 and TRBJ2-7, with D perhaps given as TRBD1 or TRBD2 (5 bases each). Sample: PBMCs. The CDR3 nucleotides read TGTGCCAGCAGCTTCCTCCAGGGACCTCGGCCCCACGAGCAGTACTTC. Translating it yields CASSFLQGPRPHEQYF.